Below, 3 T cell receptor beta chains from the same sample are listed, as sequenced in a study of T cell repertoires in cytomegalovirus infection. MiXCR was run by TCRdb on the reads, yielding one entry per CDR3 protein. The sample includes approximately 910,000 distinct CDR3 sequences, approximately 32% of them seen just once. Which antigens these TCRs recognize remains unknown. The sequences come from cultured CD8+ T cells from PBMCs, collected from culture after CMV antigen stimulation. All receptors derive from a human donor in good health (CMV status not recorded). Some clones in this sample may be carry-over from other donors' samples.

This clonotype has ten or more counts. The V and J genes are TRBV7-9 and TRBJ1-2; TRBD1 is a possible D gene (6 bases). Germline assignment: CDR1 SEHNR and CDR2 FQNEAQ (reference sequence). The CDR3 covers 14 residues. V was pared by 1 base and J by 6 bases, with 12 bases between. This chain's CDR3 is CASSLEPRTDGYTF. The CDR3 bases are TGTGCCAGCAGCTTAGAGCCCCGGACAGATGGCTACACCTTC.

At least ten counts were recorded for this clonotype. CDR3: CASSLGTEETQYF. The CDR3 DNA reads as TGTGCCAGCAGCTTAGGGACTGAAGAGACCCAGTACTTC. The rearrangement links TRBV7-2 to TRBJ2-5; possible D gene TRBD2, 5 bases. The germline V gene has CDR1 SGHTA and CDR2 FQGNSA. The CDR3 runs 13 residues. V lost 1 base and J lost 3, with 6 bases in between.

The sample holds a few counts of this clonotype. The chain recombines TRBV28 with TRBJ2-1; possibly TRBD2 for D (5 bases). The length of the CDR3 is 18 residues. V was pared by 4 bases and J by 0 bases, with 19 bases between. In germline, CDR1 is MDHEN, CDR2 SYDVKM. The CDR3 DNA reads TGTGCCAGCAGTTCGCGGTATTGGTCGGGGAGCTCCTACAATGAGCAGTTCTTC. Translation: CASSSRYWSGSSYNEQFF.